This TCR beta chain was identified during a study of T cell repertoires in ileal Crohn's disease. Across the study: At surgery, 30% to 40% of patients smoked, with median disease duration about eight years. Points from the study as a whole: Every patient over 26.8% clonality showed endoscopic recurrence.

Notes on this clone: The antigen remains unidentified.

The V and J ends lost 4 bases and 0 bases respectively, with 18 bases between them. The V gene's germline CDR1 is SGHTA and CDR2 FQGNSA. The CDR3 totals 17 residues. Per sample, about 500 nanograms of biopsy DNA were TCRB immunosequenced. Sequencing used immunoSEQ multiplex PCR; TCRdb keeps in-frame clones, though not all of them. The sample has 5,400 or so clones; around 86% are singletons. The sequence was collected from an adult with Crohn's disease. The sample consisted of ileal tissue. This rearrangement joins TRBV7-2 to TRBJ2-5; the D call may be TRBD1 or TRBD2 (6 bases each). CDR3 amino acids: CASSSLLGGPHQETQYF. CDR3 sequence (DNA): TGTGCCAGCAGCTCTCTCCTAGGGGGGCCCCACCAAGAGACCCAGTACTTC.